This record looks at one T cell receptor beta chain sequence and its context. Its antigen is undetermined. Germline V gene data show CDR1 as MNHNY and CDR2 as SVGAGI (reference sequence). The CDR3 spans 15 residues. These data come from a study of cytomegalovirus exposure and HLA in healthy donors. Notes on the study in general: There were some V segments, including TRBV6-2 and TRBV6-3, excluded as indistinguishable. In a later analysis, most CMV-associated TCR beta chains appeared HLA-restricted. Based on reports, TCR beta sequences accurately predicted HLA-A and HLA-B alleles for most subjects. According to the study, 160 or so TCR beta chains were cytomegalovirus-associated.

The study ran its PCR with 60 Vbeta and 13 Jbeta primers. Here immunoSEQ multiplex PCR was the method, and the copy in TCRdb shows in-frame clones only, minus some. The profile shows 150,000 or so clones, under 80% of them singletons. V is TRBV6-6 and J is TRBJ2-5; TRBD2 matches at 12 bases. The closer fit of TRBJ2-7 to the DNA end suggests the J call may be wrong. The sample taken for sequencing was PBMCs. The receptor was derived from a human donor in good health. Written as DNA, the CDR3 is TGTGCCAGCAGTTACTTACTAGCGGGGGGAAACGAGCAGTACTTC. It codes for CASSYLLAGGNEQYF.